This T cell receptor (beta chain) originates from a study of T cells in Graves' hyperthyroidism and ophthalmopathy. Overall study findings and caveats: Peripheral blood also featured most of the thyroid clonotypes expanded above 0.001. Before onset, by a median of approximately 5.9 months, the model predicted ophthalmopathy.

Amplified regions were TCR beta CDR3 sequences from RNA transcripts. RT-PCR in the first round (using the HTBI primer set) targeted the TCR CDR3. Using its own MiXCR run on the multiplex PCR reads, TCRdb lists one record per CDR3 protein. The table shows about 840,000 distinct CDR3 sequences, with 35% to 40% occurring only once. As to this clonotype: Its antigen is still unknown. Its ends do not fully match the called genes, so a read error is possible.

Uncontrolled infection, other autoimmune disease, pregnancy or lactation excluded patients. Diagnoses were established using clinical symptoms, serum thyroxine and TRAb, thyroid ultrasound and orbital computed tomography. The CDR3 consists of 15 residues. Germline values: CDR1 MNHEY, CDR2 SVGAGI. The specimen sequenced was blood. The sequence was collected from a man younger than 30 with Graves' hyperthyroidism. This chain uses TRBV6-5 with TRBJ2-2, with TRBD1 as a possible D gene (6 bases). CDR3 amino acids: CAISSGTTNTGELFF. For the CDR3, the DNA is TGTGCCATCAGTTCCGGGACAACGAACACCGGGGAGCTGTTTTTT.